The 28 T cell receptor beta chains in this list originate from one sample, sequenced in a study of cytomegalovirus exposure and HLA in healthy donors. With 60 Vbeta and 13 Jbeta primers, the PCR was carried out. Data came from immunoSEQ multiplex PCR; TCRdb stores just in-frame clones and leaves some out. The sample consists of about 160,000 clones, roughly 77% of them appearing once. Specimen: PBMCs. These receptors were collected from a human donor in good health.

This chain links TRBV28 with TRBJ2-7; a possible D gene is TRBD1 (6 bases). Trimming left V 6 bases short and J 3 bases short, with 18 bases between. This CDR3 has 15 amino acids. Germline assignment: CDR1 MDHEN and CDR2 SYDVKM. CDR3 nucleotides: TGTGCCAGCAGCCAATGGACAGCAGCGAACTACGAGCAGTACTTC. Its protein is CASSQWTAANYEQYF.

The chain uses TRBV9 and TRBJ2-2; 16 bases fit TRBD2. Germline CDR1 is SGDLS and CDR2 is YYNGEE. The CDR3 is 19 amino acids. V lost 0 bases, J lost 7 bases, and 9 bases stayed unmatched. CDR3 sequence (DNA): TGTGCCAGCAGCGTAGGGGGACTAGCGGGGGGGCCGTATGGCGGGGAGCTGTTTTTT. Encoded protein: CASSVGGLAGGPYGGELFF.

This chain uses TRBV28 with TRBJ2-7, with D possibly TRBD2 on 5 matching bases. Germline V gives CDR1 MDHEN, CDR2 SYDVKM. The CDR3 contains 14 residues. Trimming took 3 bases from V and 3 from J, leaving 12 bases between them. DNA of the CDR3: TGTGCCAGCAGTTTCAATCCGGGGTTCTACGAGCAGTACTTC. Translated, it gives CASSFNPGFYEQYF.

This chain links TRBV14 with TRBJ2-6; D unclear. This CDR3 comprises 16 residues. The germline V gene has CDR1 SGHDN and CDR2 FVKESK. The germline V and J ends were trimmed by 0 bases and 0 bases, with 6 bases remaining between them. CDR3 in DNA: TGTGCCAGCAGCCAAGATTTACTCTCTGGGGCCAACGTCCTGACTTTC. It encodes CASSQDLLSGANVLTF.

There are a few counts of this clone. The chain joins TRBV27 to TRBJ1-5, with 10 bases matching TRBD1. Germline values: CDR1 MNHEY, CDR2 SMNVEV (reference sequence). The CDR3 sequence is 12 residues long. V was pared by 10 bases and J by 6 bases, with 3 bases of the junction left unmatched. The CDR3, as DNA: TGTGCCACCAGGACAGGGGGTCAGCCCCAGCATTTT. Its translation: CATRTGGQPQHF.

This clone has only one observation. The J gene is TRBJ2-7, the V gene TRBV25-1, with a possible D match to TRBD1 (5 bases). In germline, CDR1 is MGHDK, CDR2 SYGVNS. The CDR3 has 15 residues. Trimming took off 2 bases at V and 2 bases at J, with 13 bases between the two ends. CDR3 in amino acids: CASSEGASRAYEQYF. The CDR3, as DNA: TGTGCCAGCAGTGAAGGGGCTAGTAGGGCCTACGAGCAGTACTTC.

Regarding this clone: Mismatch with germline at one junction end may stem from a read error. The chain is built from TRBV25-1 and TRBJ2-5, with 10 bases aligning to TRBD1. The tail of the sequence fits TRBJ2-7 better, so the J call may be wrong. Germline assignment: CDR1 MGHDK and CDR2 SYGVNS. The CDR3 loop spans 15 amino acids. The CDR3 loop reads CASSESGTGDYEQYF. CDR3 sequence (DNA): TGTGCCAGCAGCGAATCCGGGACAGGGGACTACGAGCAGTACTTC.

The rearrangement links TRBV10-2 to TRBJ1-1; D might be TRBD1 (5 bases). The germline V gene encodes CDR1 WSHSY and CDR2 SAAADI. The CDR3 length is 15 residues. V lost 0 bases, J lost 2 bases, and 10 bases lay in between. This CDR3 reads CASSESGGSNTEAFF. As DNA, the CDR3 is TGCGCCAGCAGTGAGTCCGGGGGATCTAACACTGAAGCTTTCTTT.

This clone was counted between two and nine times. The chain is built from TRBV5-8 and TRBJ2-7, with D perhaps TRBD1 (5 bases). Per the germline V gene, CDR1 is SGHTS and CDR2 is YDEGEE. The CDR3 totals 16 residues. Trimming took 4 bases from V and 3 from J, leaving 20 bases between them. The CDR3 DNA sequence: TGTGCCAGCAGCCGCACAGGTGACAGCTATTTCTACGAGCAGTACTTC. Its translation: CASSRTGDSYFYEQYF.

This clone was observed once. The chain has TRBV10-3 and TRBJ2-7; the D is unclear. The length of the CDR3 is 12 residues. With 10 bases removed from V and 2 bases from J, the gap between germline ends came to 12 bases. The germline V gene has CDR1 ENHRY and CDR2 SYGVKD. CDR3: CASRGTTYEQYF. CDR3 coding DNA: TGTGCCAGTAGAGGTACTACCTACGAGCAGTACTTC.

The chain links TRBV7-9 to TRBJ1-1; D is undetermined. The germline V gene encodes CDR1 SEHNR and CDR2 FQNEAQ (reference sequence). The V end was cut by 4 bases, the J end by 11 bases, with 11 bases between. CDR3 length equals 11 residues. CDR3 in amino acids: CASSSSPGAFF. The CDR3 DNA sequence: TGTGCCAGCAGCTCATCACCGGGGGCTTTCTTT.

The rearrangement links TRBV6-1 to TRBJ1-1, with no clear D. V was clipped by 2 bases and J by 7 bases, with 17 bases between them. The CDR3 spans 15 residues. Germline loops: CDR1 MNHNS, CDR2 SASEGT. This CDR3 reads CASSEQEESVGEAFF. CDR3 nucleotide sequence: TGTGCCAGCAGTGAACAGGAGGAATCTGTGGGTGAAGCTTTCTTT.

V usage is TRBV5-1 and J usage is TRBJ1-1, with D unclear. The CDR3 has 13 residues. Trimming took 0 bases from V and 5 from J, leaving 8 bases between them. Germline lookup yields CDR1 SGHRS and CDR2 YFSETQ. In DNA, the CDR3 is TGCGCCAGCAGCTTGGACAGACAAACTGAAGCTTTCTTT. Amino acids: CASSLDRQTEAFF.

The chain employs TRBV28 and TRBJ2-7, with TRBD1 matching 8 bases. This CDR3 spans 15 amino acids. Germline V gene lookup returns CDR1 MDHEN and CDR2 SYDVKM. J was trimmed by 5 bases and V by 6 bases; bases with no gene match: 12. CDR3 sequence (DNA): TGTGCCAGCAGCTCCGGACAGGGAAACATCAACGAGCAGTACTTC. Its translation is CASSSGQGNINEQYF.

This chain connects TRBV19 to TRBJ2-7; D not resolved. This CDR3 is built from 14 residues. V lost 0 bases to trimming and J lost 5 bases, with 11 bases between them. Germline CDR1 reads LNHDA; CDR2 reads SQIVND (reference sequence). The CDR3 here is CASSIDARVDEQYF. CDR3 sequence (DNA): TGTGCCAGTAGTATAGATGCTAGAGTTGACGAGCAGTACTTC.

This clone has only a few counts. The chain employs TRBV7-7 and TRBJ2-1, with TRBD2 matching over 8 bases. J was trimmed by 10 bases and V by 1 base; bases with no gene match: 6. The CDR3 is 14 amino acids. From germline, CDR1 is SSHAT and CDR2 FNYEAQ (reference sequence). The CDR3 region has the DNA TGTGCCAGCAGCTTAGGGACTAGCAGAGAAGAGCAGTTCTTC. Translating gives CASSLGTSREEQFF. Supplemented by reference TRBV7-7 and TRBJ2-1, the full variable domain reads GAGVSQSPRYKVTKRGQDVTLRCDPISSHATLYWYQQALGQGPEFLTYFNYEAQPDKSGLPSDRFSAERPEGSISTLTIQRTEQRDSAMYRCASSLGTSREEQFFGPGTRLTVL.

The J gene is TRBJ1-2, the V gene TRBV30; 8 bases are shared with TRBD1. Looked up from germline, CDR1 is GTSNPN and CDR2 is SVGIG (reference sequence). This CDR3 is built from 12 residues. The trim removed 5 bases at V and 4 bases at J, leaving 3 bases unmatched. CDR3 in amino acids: CAWWGQAYGYTF. Written as DNA, the CDR3 is TGTGCCTGGTGGGGACAGGCCTATGGCTACACCTTC.

The sample holds a few counts of this clone. V gene TRBV18 combines with J gene TRBJ1-2; D is perhaps TRBD1 (5 bases). Per germline, CDR1 KGHSH and CDR2 LQKENI. V gave up 3 bases and J gave up 1 base, with 12 bases separating them. The CDR3 loop spans 15 amino acids. The CDR3 nucleotides are TGTGCCAGCTCACCGGGGCAACAGGTTAACTATGGCTACACCTTC. Translating it yields CASSPGQQVNYGYTF.

This CDR3 reads CASSIGGWGETQYF. The CDR3, as DNA: TGTGCCAGTAGTATCGGGGGGTGGGGGGAGACCCAGTACTTC. The chain couples TRBV19 to TRBJ2-5, with 7 bases lining up with TRBD2. Trimming took 3 bases from V and 5 from J; bases not matched to a gene: 6. The CDR3 contains 14 residues. Germline V lookup: CDR1 LNHDA, CDR2 SQIVND (reference sequence).

This clone has more than one count but fewer than ten. The J gene is TRBJ2-3, the V gene TRBV6-4; tentative D call: TRBD2 (6 bases). V was pared by 0 bases and J by 0 bases, with 10 bases between. CDR1 MRHNA and CDR2 SNTAGT come from the germline V gene. This CDR3 is built from 16 residues. The CDR3 spells CASSDSGGASTDTQYF. The CDR3 region has the DNA TGTGCCAGCAGTGACTCTGGCGGGGCGAGCACAGATACGCAGTATTTT.

The chain has TRBV4-1 and TRBJ2-1; TRBD2 agrees at 9 bases. Per the germline V gene, CDR1 is MGHRA and CDR2 is YSYEKL. The V segment lost 4 bases and the J segment 7 bases; nucleotides outside the gene matches: 23. CDR3 length: 20 residues. In DNA, the CDR3 is TGCGCCAGCAGCCTACCTACGGCGGGAGGGCTGAATACCCCTGGGAATGAGCAGTTCTTC. Protein: CASSLPTAGGLNTPGNEQFF.

The chain recombines TRBV29-1 with TRBJ1-1; no firm D call. Trimming cost V 1 base and J 11 bases, with 8 bases left between them. Germline CDR1 is SQVTM and CDR2 is ANQGSEA. This CDR3 spans 10 amino acids. In nucleotides, the CDR3 is TGCAGCGTTGAAGGAGGTAACGCTTTCTTT. Its protein is CSVEGGNAFF.

The rearrangement joins TRBV5-1 to TRBJ1-5; 9 nucleotides line up with TRBD1. V was clipped by 4 bases and J by 4 bases; unmatched bases: 6. Germline V gives CDR1 SGHRS, CDR2 YFSETQ. The CDR3 has 15 residues. CDR3 DNA sequence: TGCGCCAGCAGCCCGGGACAGGGTAAAAATCAGCCCCAGCATTTT. The encoded protein is CASSPGQGKNQPQHF. Drawing the rest from reference TRBV5-1 and TRBJ1-5, the complete variable domain is KAGVTQTPRYLIKTRGQQVTLSCSPISGHRSVSWYQQTPGQGLQFLFEYFSETQRNKGNFPGRFSGRQFSNSRSEMNVSTLELGDSALYLCASSPGQGKNQPQHFGDGTRLSIL.

This chain joins TRBV30 and TRBJ2-1, with 10 bases that match TRBD1. The germline V gene encodes CDR1 GTSNPN and CDR2 SVGIG (reference sequence). The CDR3 totals 11 residues. Trimming at V came to 7 bases and at J to 13 bases, leaving 7 bases not matched to a gene. The CDR3 spells CASQRQGAQFF. In DNA, the CDR3 is TGTGCCTCCCAAAGACAGGGGGCCCAGTTCTTC.

The V gene is TRBV19, the J gene TRBJ2-7, with TRBD2 matching over 11 bases. J gave up 7 bases and V 2 bases, and 4 bases lay outside the gene matches. The CDR3 spans 14 residues. Germline-derived CDR1 and CDR2 are LNHDA and SQIVND (reference sequence). The CDR3 spells CASSIRLAGGEQYF. DNA of the CDR3: TGTGCCAGTAGTATAAGGCTAGCGGGAGGTGAGCAGTACTTC.

This clone was seen only once. The rearrangement joins TRBV7-2 to TRBJ1-1, with D uncertain. CDR3 size: 14 residues. In germline, CDR1 is SGHTA, CDR2 FQGNSA. The ends were cut back, 1 base at V and 1 base at J, with 7 bases in the middle. CDR3 in amino acids: CASSLVRANTEAFF. In DNA form, the CDR3 reads TGTGCCAGCAGCTTAGTGCGGGCGAACACTGAAGCTTTCTTT.

CDR3 coding DNA: TGTGCCAGCAGCCCCGGTGGGACAGGTGGCGGCTACACCTTC. Its translation: CASSPGGTGGGYTF. The J gene is TRBJ1-2, the V gene TRBV5-4; 8 bases match TRBD1. Germline assignment: CDR1 SGHNT and CDR2 YYREEE (reference sequence). V gave up 4 bases and J gave up 8 bases; unmatched junction bases: 10. CDR3 length: 14 amino acids.

In this sample, this clone turned up once. The CDR3 sequence is CASSGQRREKLFF. Here the CDR3 DNA reads TGTGCCAGTTCCGGACAGCGGAGAGAAAAACTGTTTTTT. The rearrangement links TRBV19 to TRBJ1-4; perhaps TRBD1 as D (6 bases). This CDR3 contains 13 residues. Germline values: CDR1 LNHDA, CDR2 SQIVND (reference sequence). The V end lost 8 bases, the J end lost 8 bases, and 15 bases lay between the germline ends.